What follows are 2 T cell receptor beta chains derived from one specimen sequenced in a study of molecular identifiers for immune sequencing clone quantification. MiXCR, applied by TCRdb to the PCR reads, yields one record per CDR3 protein. The sample yields more than 550,000 distinct CDR3 sequences, over 25% seen once. Sequencing was performed on naive CD8+ T cells from blood, with Jurkat cell RNA spiked in. Described subset: FACS-sorted CD8+CD4-CCR7+CD45RA+ naive T cells. Receptor source: a human donor in good health. Some libraries in this study had Jurkat cell RNA spiked in.

This chain uses TRBV27 with TRBJ1-6, with TRBD1 identical over 11 bases. This CDR3 comprises 15 residues. The germline gives CDR1 MNHEY, CDR2 SMNVEV (reference sequence). With V trimmed by 5 bases and J by 8 bases, 5 bases remained unmatched. Here the CDR3 reads CASSGQGARDSPLHF. CDR3 nucleotide sequence: TGTGCCAGCAGTGGACAGGGGGCTCGGGATTCACCCCTCCACTTT.

This clonotype was seen a few times. The chain combines TRBV4-1 with TRBJ2-7; the D is unclear. Looked up from germline, CDR1 is MGHRA and CDR2 is YSYEKL. Trimming shortened V by 0 bases and J by 2 bases, and 5 bases separated the two germline ends. The CDR3 spans 13 residues. In nucleotides, the CDR3 is TGCGCCAGCAGCCAAGACCAACCCTACGAGCAGTACTTC. Residues: CASSQDQPYEQYF.